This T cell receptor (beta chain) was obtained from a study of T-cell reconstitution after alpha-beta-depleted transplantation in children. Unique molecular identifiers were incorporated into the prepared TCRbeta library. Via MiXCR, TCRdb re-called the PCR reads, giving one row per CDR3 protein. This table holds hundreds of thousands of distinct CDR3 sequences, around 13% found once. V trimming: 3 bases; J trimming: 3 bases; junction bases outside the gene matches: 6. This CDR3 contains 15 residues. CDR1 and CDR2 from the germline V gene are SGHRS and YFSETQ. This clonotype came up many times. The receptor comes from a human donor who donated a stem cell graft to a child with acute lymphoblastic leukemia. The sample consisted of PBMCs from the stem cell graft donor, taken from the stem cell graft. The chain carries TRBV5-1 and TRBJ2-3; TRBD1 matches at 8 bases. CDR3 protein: CASSWDRPSTDTQYF. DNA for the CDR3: TGCGCCAGCAGCTGGGACAGGCCGTCGACAGATACGCAGTATTTT.